This T cell receptor (beta chain) was sequenced during a study of CD8 T cells in ankylosing spondylitis. Study-wide results and caveats: It was reported that disease-linked clones were significantly enriched in matched ankylosing spondylitis synovial fluid.

As the method for making TCR beta libraries, quantitative 5'-RACE with molecular barcodes was used. TCRdb passed the 5' RACE reads through MiXCR, listing each CDR3 protein once. The data hold about 190,000 distinct CDR3 sequences, with 10% to 15% observed a single time. This clonotype was observed many times. The antigen is not known. The clonotype originates from a female donor with ankylosing spondylitis or in good health (not recorded which). Sequencing was carried out using blood, either unsorted or a sorted T cell fraction (not recorded which).

CDR3: CSARGDPTINEKLFF. As DNA, the CDR3 is TGCAGTGCTAGAGGAGACCCTACTATTAATGAAAAACTGTTTTTT. The V and J genes are TRBV20-1 and TRBJ1-4; D gene ambiguous. Germline values: CDR1 DFQATT, CDR2 SNEGSKA (reference sequence). With 1 base removed from V and 4 bases from J, the gap between germline ends came to 13 bases. The CDR3 is made up of 15 amino acids.